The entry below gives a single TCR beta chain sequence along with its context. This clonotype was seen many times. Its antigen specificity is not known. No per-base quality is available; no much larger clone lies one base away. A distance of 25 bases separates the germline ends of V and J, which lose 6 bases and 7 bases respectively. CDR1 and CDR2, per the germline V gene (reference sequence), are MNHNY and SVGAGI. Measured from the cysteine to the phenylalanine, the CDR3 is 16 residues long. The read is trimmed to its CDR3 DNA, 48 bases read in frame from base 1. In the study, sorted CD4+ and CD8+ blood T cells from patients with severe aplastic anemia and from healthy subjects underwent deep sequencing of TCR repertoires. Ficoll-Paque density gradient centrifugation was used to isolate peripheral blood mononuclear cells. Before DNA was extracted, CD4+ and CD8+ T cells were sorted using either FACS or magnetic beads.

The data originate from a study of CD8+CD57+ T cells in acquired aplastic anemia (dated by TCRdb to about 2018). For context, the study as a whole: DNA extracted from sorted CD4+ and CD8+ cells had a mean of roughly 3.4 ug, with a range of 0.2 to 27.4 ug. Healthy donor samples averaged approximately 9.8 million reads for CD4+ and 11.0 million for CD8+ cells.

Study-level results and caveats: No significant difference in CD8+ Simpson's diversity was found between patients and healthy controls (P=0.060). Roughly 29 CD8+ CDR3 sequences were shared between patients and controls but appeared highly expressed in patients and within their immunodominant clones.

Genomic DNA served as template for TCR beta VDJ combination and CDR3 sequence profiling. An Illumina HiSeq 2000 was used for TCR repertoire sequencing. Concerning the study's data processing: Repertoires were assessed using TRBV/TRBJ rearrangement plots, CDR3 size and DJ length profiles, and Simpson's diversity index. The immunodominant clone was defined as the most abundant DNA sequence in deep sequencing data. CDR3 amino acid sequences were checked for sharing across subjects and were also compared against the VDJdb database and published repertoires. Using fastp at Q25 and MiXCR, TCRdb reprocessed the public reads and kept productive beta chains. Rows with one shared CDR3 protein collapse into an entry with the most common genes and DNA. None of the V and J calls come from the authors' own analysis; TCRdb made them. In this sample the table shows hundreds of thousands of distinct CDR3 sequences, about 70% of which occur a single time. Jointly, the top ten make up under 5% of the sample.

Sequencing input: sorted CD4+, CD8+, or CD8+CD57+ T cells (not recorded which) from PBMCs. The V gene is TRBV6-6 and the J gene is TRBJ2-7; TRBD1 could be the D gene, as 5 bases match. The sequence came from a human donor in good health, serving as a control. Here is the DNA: TGTGCCAGCAGGGCCCCCCATGGGGCTCTCATCCGAGAGCAGTACTTC. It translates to CASRAPHGALIREQYF.